Presented here are 23 T cell receptor beta chains from one specimen sequenced in a study of T cells in Graves' hyperthyroidism and ophthalmopathy. TCR beta CDR3 region amplification was performed from RNA transcripts. First-round RT-PCR targeting the TCR CDR3 was performed with the HTBI primer set. TCRdb redid the calling of the multiplex PCR reads with MiXCR, one entry per CDR3 protein. The sample has hundreds of thousands of distinct CDR3 sequences, about 16% seen once. Sample: blood. These receptors were collected from a man aged 35 to 55 with Graves' hyperthyroidism.

This clonotype was seen only a few times. The chain uses TRBV5-4 and TRBJ1-2; 8 bases agree with TRBD1. Germline V gene data show CDR1 as SGHNT and CDR2 as YYREEE (reference sequence). The V and J ends lost 4 bases and 4 bases, in that order; junction bases with no gene match: 15. CDR3 length: 17 residues. The CDR3 DNA reads as TGTGCCAGCAGCGCAGGACAGGGTCCTCTCCTATTCTATGGCTACACCTTC. Encoded protein: CASSAGQGPLLFYGYTF.

This clonotype was recorded many times. V is TRBV30 and J is TRBJ1-4; D may be TRBD1 (6 bases). Trimming pared 4 bases from V and 10 bases from J, leaving 19 bases between. The CDR3 is made up of 14 amino acids. Germline V gives CDR1 GTSNPN, CDR2 SVGIG (reference sequence). CDR3 nucleotides: TGTGCCTGGACCCCGGGGGCGGGCGAAGGAAAACTGTTTTTT. It specifies CAWTPGAGEGKLFF. Full variable domain (missing parts from reference TRBV30 and TRBJ1-4): SQTIHQWPATLVQPVGSPLSLECTVEGTSNPNLYWYRQAAGRGLQLLFYSVGIGQISSEVPQNLSASRPQDRQFILSSKKLLLSDSGFYLCAWTPGAGEGKLFFGSGTQLSVL.

The rearrangement joins TRBV5-1 to TRBJ2-1; a possible D gene is TRBD1 (7 bases). Trimming removed 0 bases at V and 9 bases at J, with 16 bases between. Germline loops: CDR1 SGHRS, CDR2 YFSETQ. The CDR3 totals 15 residues. CDR3 amino acids: CASSLARGVLGEQFF. The CDR3 region has the DNA TGCGCCAGCAGCTTGGCCAGGGGGGTGCTTGGTGAGCAGTTCTTC.

This clonotype was detected only once. This rearrangement joins TRBV2 to TRBJ2-2; 7 bases are a match to TRBD1. V trimming: 6 bases; J trimming: 0 bases; junction bases outside the gene matches: 13. The germline gives CDR1 SNHLY, CDR2 FYNNEI. The CDR3 is 18 residues long. CDR3 residues: CASRTPGDRDANTGELFF. DNA of the CDR3: TGTGCCAGCAGGACACCCGGGGACAGAGACGCGAACACCGGGGAGCTGTTTTTT.

The V gene is TRBV9, the J gene TRBJ2-1; the match to TRBD1 covers 9 bases. The junction had 11 bases not matched to a gene; V was cut back by 6 bases and J by 4 bases. The length of the CDR3 is 16 residues. Germline lookup yields CDR1 SGDLS and CDR2 YYNGEE. The CDR3 protein is CASTMGRTGVYNEQFF. In DNA, the CDR3 is TGTGCCAGCACCATGGGCAGGACAGGGGTTTACAATGAGCAGTTCTTC.

This clonotype was seen more than once but under ten times. J is TRBJ1-1 and V is TRBV18; D may be TRBD1 (5 bases). The CDR3 covers 14 residues. Trimming stripped 0 bases from V and 4 bases from J, with 9 bases between. Germline CDR1 reads KGHSH; CDR2 reads LQKENI. The CDR3 reads CASSPPGGGTEAFF. The CDR3, as DNA: TGTGCCAGCTCACCACCGGGGGGAGGCACTGAAGCTTTCTTT. Variable domain in full (rest from reference TRBV18 and TRBJ1-1): NAGVMQNPRHLVRRRGQEARLRCSPMKGHSHVYWYRQLPEEGLKFMVYLQKENIIDESGMPKERFSAEFPKEGPSILRIQQVVRGDSAAYFCASSPPGGGTEAFFGQGTRLTVV.

This clonotype has at least ten counts. The V gene is TRBV6-2 or TRBV6-3, the J gene TRBJ2-7; D perhaps matches TRBD1 (5 bases). V was shortened by 2 bases and J by 3 bases, with 14 bases between the two germline ends. The CDR3 is 15 amino acids. Per the germline V gene, CDR1 is MNHEY and CDR2 is SVGEGT. Written as DNA, the CDR3 is TGTGCCAGCAGTTACGATTGGACAAGACTCTACGAGCAGTACTTC. It yields the protein CASSYDWTRLYEQYF.

In its sample, this clonotype was seen many times. This chain joins TRBV6-1 and TRBJ1-2, with D perhaps TRBD1 (6 bases). CDR3 length: 14 amino acids. CDR1 is MNHNS and CDR2 is SASEGT in the germline V gene. Trimming cost V 5 bases and J 8 bases, with 18 bases left between them. Written as DNA, the CDR3 is TGTGCCAGCAGTACGGGACAACGACTGGGCGGCTACACCTTC. Protein product: CASSTGQRLGGYTF.

As to this clonotype: Just one base apart from a much larger clone, this may be a read error. This chain links TRBV28 with TRBJ1-5; D unclear. From germline, CDR1 is MDHEN and CDR2 SYDVKM. The V gene lost 6 bases and the J gene lost 3 bases, with 15 bases spanning the gap. The CDR3 has 15 residues. This chain's CDR3 is CASSPRGIDNQPQHF. In nucleotides, the CDR3 is TGTGCCAGCAGCCCGCGGGGAATTGACAATCAGCCCCAGCATTTT.

Many counts were recorded for this clonotype. This chain links TRBV6-5 with TRBJ1-2, with TRBD1 matching over 11 bases. This CDR3 is built from 17 residues. V lost 3 bases and J lost 8; bases outside the gene matches: 14. Germline CDR1 and CDR2: MNHEY and SVGAGI. The CDR3 coding sequence is TGTGCCAGCAGTTATGCTTATCCGGGACAGGGGGTTTACGGCTACACCTTC. This gives the protein CASSYAYPGQGVYGYTF.

CDR3 residues: CASNLAGGAETQYF. DNA for the CDR3: TGTGCCAGCAATCTAGCGGGGGGAGCGGAGACCCAGTACTTC. V usage is TRBV3-1 and J usage is TRBJ2-5; 11 nucleotides agree with TRBD2. The CDR3 contains 14 residues. V lost 7 bases to trimming and J lost 5 bases; unmatched junction nucleotides: 6. Germline loops: CDR1 LGHDT, CDR2 YNNKEL (reference sequence).

This clonotype has at least ten counts. The chain has TRBV30 and TRBJ1-6; tentatively, D is TRBD1 (6 bases). Germline CDR1 reads GTSNPN; CDR2 reads SVGIG (reference sequence). CDR3 size: 16 residues. Deletions cut 3 bases from V and 9 bases from J, with 21 bases between. The CDR3 protein is CAWSVPPTGWGSPLHF. The CDR3 DNA follows: TGTGCCTGGAGCGTACCCCCGACAGGTTGGGGTTCACCCCTCCACTTT.

This clonotype turned up a few times. CDR3 DNA sequence: TGCGCCAGCACGGTTTGGGCCGGGGAGCTGTTTTTT. Translated: CASTVWAGELFF. The chain recombines TRBV5-1 with TRBJ2-2; D uncertain. The germline V and J ends were trimmed by 6 bases and 6 bases, with 9 bases remaining between them. The germline V gene encodes CDR1 SGHRS and CDR2 YFSETQ. The CDR3 is 12 residues long.

Many counts were recorded for this clonotype. The chain employs TRBV7-8 and TRBJ1-1; 7 bases are a match to TRBD1. Germline V CDR1 and CDR2: SGHVS, FQNEAQ. J was trimmed by 1 base and V by 5 bases; bases with no gene match: 7. This CDR3 has 15 residues. CDR3 amino acids: CASSPRQGWNTEAFF. Written as DNA, the CDR3 is TGTGCCAGCAGCCCGAGACAGGGTTGGAACACTGAAGCTTTCTTT.

This clonotype was counted between two and nine times. At one boundary the junction diverges from the germline segment, which might be a read error. The CDR3 loop is CAGSELIQGARYGYTF. The CDR3 bases are TGTGCCGGCAGTGAATTGATCCAGGGGGCTCGGTATGGCTACACCTTC. The chain employs TRBV6-1 and TRBJ1-2; 8 bases align to TRBD1. The germline CDR1 and CDR2 sequences are MNHNS and SASEGT. The CDR3 contains 16 residues.

The rearrangement uses TRBV20-1 and TRBJ2-1; a weak D match, TRBD2 (7 bases). V lost 8 bases to trimming and J lost 6 bases, with 17 bases between them. The CDR3 is made up of 13 amino acids. Germline CDR1 DFQATT, CDR2 SNEGSKA (reference sequence). The CDR3 region has the DNA TGCAGTTCTCTGGGGGGGCGAGGCAATGAGCAGTTCTTC. This encodes CSSLGGRGNEQFF.

This clonotype was recorded many times. The chain has TRBV5-1 and TRBJ2-7; TRBD2 is a possible D gene (5 bases). Trimming took 4 bases from V and 3 from J, leaving 8 bases between them. The CDR3 extends over 12 amino acids. The germline V gene has CDR1 SGHRS and CDR2 YFSETQ. The CDR3, as DNA: TGCGCCAGCAGCGTGGGAGACTACGAGCAGTACTTC. It yields the protein CASSVGDYEQYF.

In its sample, this clonotype was seen many times. V is TRBV20-1 and J is TRBJ1-4, with 7 bases lining up with TRBD1. Losses at the gene ends were 0 bases for V and 5 bases for J; bases not matched to a gene: 6. In germline, CDR1 is DFQATT, CDR2 SNEGSKA (reference sequence). The CDR3 contains 15 residues. The CDR3 region is CSARDARGGNEKLFF. CDR3 DNA: TGCAGTGCTAGAGATGCGAGAGGGGGCAATGAAAAACTGTTTTTT.

With respect to this clonotype: Since the CDR3 does not end with the conserved phenylalanine or tryptophan, this likely comes from a read error. V is TRBV5-1 and J is TRBJ2-2; D may be TRBD1 or TRBD2 (6 bases each). V was cut by 1 base and J by 4 bases, with 11 bases left in between. The V gene's germline CDR1 is SGHRS and CDR2 YFSETQ. The CDR3 is 15 residues long. CDR3 residues: CASSLSGAGTGELFS. CDR3 sequence (DNA): TGCGCCAGCAGCTTGTCGGGGGCAGGCACCGGGGAGCTGTTTTCT.

This clonotype was picked up many times. The chain uses TRBV11-2 and TRBJ2-7; no firm D call. The germline gives CDR1 SGHAT, CDR2 FQNNGV. V was cut by 1 base and J by 3 bases, with 10 bases left in between. The CDR3 runs to 14 residues. The CDR3 DNA sequence: TGTGCCAGCAGCTTAGGGAATAGAAACTACGAGCAGTACTTC. It yields the protein CASSLGNRNYEQYF.

This clonotype was detected only once. A read error may explain this, as a much larger clone is one base away. The rearrangement joins TRBV27 to TRBJ2-4; 10 bases are shared with TRBD1. The germline gives CDR1 MNHEY, CDR2 SMNVEV (reference sequence). The CDR3 totals 15 residues. The CDR3: CASSSRTGGLNIRYF. The CDR3 DNA reads as TGTGCCAGCAGTTCGCGGACAGGGGGGTTAAACATTCGGTACTTC.

There are many counts of this clonotype. V is TRBV30 and J is TRBJ2-5; D gene uncertain. Trimming shortened V by 0 bases and J by 4 bases, and 6 bases separated the two germline ends. CDR1 and CDR2 (germline): GTSNPN, SVGIG (reference sequence). This CDR3 has 12 amino acids. DNA for the CDR3: TGTGCCTGGAGTGTAGTAGGAGAGACCCAGTACTTC. Encoded protein: CAWSVVGETQYF.

This clonotype was seen a few times. The CDR3 region is CASRGQGARTEAFF. CDR3 DNA sequence: TGTGCCAGCAGGGGACAGGGGGCGCGGACTGAAGCTTTCTTT. The chain has TRBV2 and TRBJ1-1, with 12 bases identical to TRBD1. The CDR3 loop spans 14 amino acids. V was pared by 6 bases and J by 5 bases, with 4 bases of the junction left unmatched. The V gene's germline CDR1 is SNHLY and CDR2 FYNNEI. The full variable domain, completed using reference TRBV2 and TRBJ1-1, is EPEVTQTPSHQVTQMGQEVILRCVPISNHLYFYWYRQILGQKVEFLVSFYNNEISEKSEIFDDQFSVERPDGSNFTLKIRSTKLEDSAMYFCASRGQGARTEAFFGQGTRLTVV.